This T cell receptor beta chain was sequenced for a study of OX40 agonist ivuxolimab in advanced cancers. The study in broad terms: Ivuxolimab was a fully human IgG2 agonistic monoclonal antibody targeting the costimulatory receptor OX40 (CD134). Patients were allowed to have had prior anti-PD-1, anti-PD-L1 or anti-CTLA-4 therapy, and approximately 41% of the dose-escalation patients had previously received checkpoint inhibitors. The paper reports the monotherapy dose-escalation portion (N = 52 patients) of the phase I ivuxolimab trial. Three dose-escalation patients achieved partial responses, one with hepatocellular carcinoma and two with cutaneous melanoma. In the dose-escalation cohort, 82.7% of patients were male, and the mean age was approximately 60 years, with a range of 23 to 79. Of the 50 to 55 patients in dose escalation, some 19 had hepatocellular carcinoma, some 15 had melanoma, 9 had renal cell carcinoma and 9 had head and neck cancer. Intravenous ivuxolimab was administered to patients every 2 weeks at six dose levels: 0.01, 0.1, 0.3, 1.5, 3 and 10 mg/kg. Peripheral TCRbeta sequencing was intended to test whether TCR sequence diversity was altered and clonal T-cell expansion was caused by ivuxolimab. What the research found in general, with its limitations: In the 0.1-3.0 mg/kg groups, partial responders had among the lowest normalized peripheral clonal expansion, particularly in CD8+ T cells. After ivuxolimab, more expanded clones were found on average in CD8+ T cells than in CD4+ T cells. Low levels of normalized T-cell clonal expansion were also seen in some patients who did not respond. At doses of 0.1 to 3.0 mg/kg, clonal expansion of both CD4+ and CD8+ blood T cells was observed from baseline to week 6. Which antigens the clonally expanded peripheral T cells were specific for was not determined.

Genomic DNA was isolated from the sorted cells so that the TCRbeta CDR3 region could be sequenced. TCRbeta CDR3 regions were sequenced using the immunoSEQ Assay. Here the immuneACCESS table is served through TCRdb, limited to in-frame sequences with V and J called. Missing clones are a known gap in these copies; in checked studies unresolved V genes cover under half, and the rest lacks a known reason. The sample records approximately 24,000 clones, 80% to 85% of which are singletons. The ten largest clones add up to 15% to 20% of the sample. Concerning this clone itself: Its antigen remains undetermined. No much larger clone is present one base from it, and per-base qualities are unavailable. The same CDR3 is also encoded by other DNA sequences in this sample.

CDR1 and CDR2, per the germline V gene, are SGDLS and YYNGEE. Measured from the cysteine to the phenylalanine, the CDR3 is 15 residues long. The DNA shown is the 45-base CDR3, in frame from base 1. The germline V and J ends show losses of 2 bases and 6 bases respectively, and no gene match explains 4 bases of the junction. The trial excluded patients who had a history of autoimmune disease or were on systemic immunosuppression. Peripheral blood for TCR sequencing was collected from all dose cohorts at baseline, on cycle 4 day 1, and on cycle 7 day 1. Samples were obtained from an open-label, multicenter, first-in-human phase I dose-escalation trial of ivuxolimab. The trial enrolled adults with locally advanced or metastatic head and neck squamous cell, hepatocellular, melanoma or renal cell carcinoma. Before TCR sequencing, CD4+ and CD8+ T cells were separately sorted from peripheral blood.

The sample in question was CD4+ or CD8+ T cells sorted from blood, obtained in a trial of the OX40 agonist ivuxolimab. The chain links TRBV9 with TRBJ2-1; 11 bases in between match TRBD2. This receptor was identified in an adult with an advanced solid tumor such as melanoma, head and neck, liver or kidney cancer. In nucleotide form, the sequence is TGTGCCAGCAGCGTTAGCGGGGGGGCAAGCAATGAGCAGTTCTTC. This encodes CASSVSGGASNEQFF.